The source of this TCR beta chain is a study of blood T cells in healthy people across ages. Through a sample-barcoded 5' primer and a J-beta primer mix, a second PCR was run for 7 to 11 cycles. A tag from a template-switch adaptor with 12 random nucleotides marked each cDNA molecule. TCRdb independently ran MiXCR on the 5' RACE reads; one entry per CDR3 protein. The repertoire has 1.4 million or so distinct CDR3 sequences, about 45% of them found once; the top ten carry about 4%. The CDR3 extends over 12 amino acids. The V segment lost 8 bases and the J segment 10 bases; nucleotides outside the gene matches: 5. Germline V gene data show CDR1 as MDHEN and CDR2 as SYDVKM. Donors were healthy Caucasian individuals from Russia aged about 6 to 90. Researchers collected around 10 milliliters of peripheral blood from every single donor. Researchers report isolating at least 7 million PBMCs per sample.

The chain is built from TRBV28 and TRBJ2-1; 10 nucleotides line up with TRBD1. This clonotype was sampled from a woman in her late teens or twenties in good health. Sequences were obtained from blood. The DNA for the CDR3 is TGTGCCAGCCAGGGACAGGGGAGCGAGCAGTTCTTC. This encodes CASQGQGSEQFF. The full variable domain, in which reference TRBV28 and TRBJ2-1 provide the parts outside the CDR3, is DVKVTQSSRYLVKRTGEKVFLECVQDMDHENMFWYRQDPGLGLRLIYFSYDVKMKEKGDIPEGYSVSREKKERFSLILESASTNQTSMYLCASQGQGSEQFFGPGTRLTVL.